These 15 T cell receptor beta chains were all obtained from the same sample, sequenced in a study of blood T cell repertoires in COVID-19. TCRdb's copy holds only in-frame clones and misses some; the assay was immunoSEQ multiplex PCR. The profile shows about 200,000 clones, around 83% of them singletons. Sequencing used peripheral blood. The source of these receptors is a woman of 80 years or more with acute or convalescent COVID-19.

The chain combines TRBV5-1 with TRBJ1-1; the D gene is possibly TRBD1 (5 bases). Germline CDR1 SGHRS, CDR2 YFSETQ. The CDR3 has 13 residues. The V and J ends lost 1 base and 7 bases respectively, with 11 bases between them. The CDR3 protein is CASSLTGWNEAFF. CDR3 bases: TGCGCCAGCAGCTTGACAGGCTGGAATGAAGCTTTCTTT.

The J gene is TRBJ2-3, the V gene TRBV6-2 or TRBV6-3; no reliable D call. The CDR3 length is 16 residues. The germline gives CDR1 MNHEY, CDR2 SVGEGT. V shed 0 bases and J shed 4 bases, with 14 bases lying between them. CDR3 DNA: TGTGCCAGCAGTTACTCAGTGGCATCGCTCTCAGATACGCAGTATTTT. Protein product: CASSYSVASLSDTQYF.

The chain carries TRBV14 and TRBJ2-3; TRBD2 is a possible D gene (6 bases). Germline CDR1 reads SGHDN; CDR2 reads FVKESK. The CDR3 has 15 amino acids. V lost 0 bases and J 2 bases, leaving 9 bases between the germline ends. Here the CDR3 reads CASSQDRRDTDTQYF. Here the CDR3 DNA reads TGTGCCAGCAGCCAAGATCGGCGGGACACAGATACGCAGTATTTT.

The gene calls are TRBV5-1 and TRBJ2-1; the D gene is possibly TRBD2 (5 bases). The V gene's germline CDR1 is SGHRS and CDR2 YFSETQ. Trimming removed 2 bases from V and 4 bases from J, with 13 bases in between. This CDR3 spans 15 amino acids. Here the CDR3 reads CASSFEGIRYNEQFF. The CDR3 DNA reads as TGCGCCAGCAGCTTCGAGGGCATTCGGTACAATGAGCAGTTCTTC.

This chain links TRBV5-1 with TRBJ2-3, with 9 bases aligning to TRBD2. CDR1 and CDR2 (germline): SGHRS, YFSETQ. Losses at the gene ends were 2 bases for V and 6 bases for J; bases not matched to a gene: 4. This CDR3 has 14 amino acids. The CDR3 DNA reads TGCGCCAGCAGCTTTAGCGGGAGCCAGGATACGCAGTATTTT. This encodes CASSFSGSQDTQYF. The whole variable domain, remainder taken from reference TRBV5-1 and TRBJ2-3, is KAGVTQTPRYLIKTRGQQVTLSCSPISGHRSVSWYQQTPGQGLQFLFEYFSETQRNKGNFPGRFSGRQFSNSRSEMNVSTLELGDSALYLCASSFSGSQDTQYFGPGTRLTVL.

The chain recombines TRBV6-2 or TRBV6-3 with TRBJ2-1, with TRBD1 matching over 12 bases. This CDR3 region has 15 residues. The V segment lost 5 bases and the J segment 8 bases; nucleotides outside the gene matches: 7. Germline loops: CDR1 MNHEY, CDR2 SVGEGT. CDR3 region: CASSRGQGAFDEQFF. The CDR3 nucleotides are TGTGCCAGCAGTAGGGGACAGGGGGCTTTCGATGAGCAGTTCTTC.

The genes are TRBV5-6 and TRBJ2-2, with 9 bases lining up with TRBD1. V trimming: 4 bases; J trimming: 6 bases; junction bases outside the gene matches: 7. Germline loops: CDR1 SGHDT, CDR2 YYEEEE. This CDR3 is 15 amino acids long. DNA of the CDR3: TGTGCCAGCAGCGACACAGGGGGCCTGGCCGGGGAGCTGTTTTTT. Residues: CASSDTGGLAGELFF.

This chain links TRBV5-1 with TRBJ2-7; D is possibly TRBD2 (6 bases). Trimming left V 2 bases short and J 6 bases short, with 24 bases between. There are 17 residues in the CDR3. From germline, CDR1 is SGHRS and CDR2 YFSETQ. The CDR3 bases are TGCGCCAGCAGCTTAACCGGGACCGGGACTTCTGTGGGCGAGCAGTACTTC. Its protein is CASSLTGTGTSVGEQYF.

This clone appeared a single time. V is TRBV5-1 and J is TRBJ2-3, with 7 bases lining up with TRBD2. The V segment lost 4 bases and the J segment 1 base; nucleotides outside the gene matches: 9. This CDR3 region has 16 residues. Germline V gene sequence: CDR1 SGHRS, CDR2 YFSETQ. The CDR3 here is CASSQQGTTRTDTQYF. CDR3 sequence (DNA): TGCGCCAGCAGCCAGCAAGGGACTACTCGCACAGATACGCAGTATTTT.

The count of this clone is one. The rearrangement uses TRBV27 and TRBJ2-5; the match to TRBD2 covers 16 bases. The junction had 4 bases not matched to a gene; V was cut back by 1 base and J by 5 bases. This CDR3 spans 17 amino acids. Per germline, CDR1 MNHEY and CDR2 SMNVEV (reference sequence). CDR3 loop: CASSLWGLAGGRETQYF. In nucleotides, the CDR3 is TGTGCCAGCAGTTTATGGGGACTAGCGGGAGGGCGGGAGACCCAGTACTTC.

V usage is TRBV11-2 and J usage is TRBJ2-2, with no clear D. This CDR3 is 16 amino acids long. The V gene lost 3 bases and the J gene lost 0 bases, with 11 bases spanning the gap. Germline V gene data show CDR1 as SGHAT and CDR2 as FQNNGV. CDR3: CASSFLRLSNTGELFF. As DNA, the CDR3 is TGTGCCAGCAGCTTTTTGAGGCTATCGAACACCGGGGAGCTGTTTTTT.

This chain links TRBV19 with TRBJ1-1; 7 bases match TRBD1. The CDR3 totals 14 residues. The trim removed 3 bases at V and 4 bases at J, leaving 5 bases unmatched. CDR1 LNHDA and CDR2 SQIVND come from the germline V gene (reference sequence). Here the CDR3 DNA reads TGTGCCAGTAGTATGGGACAGTCGGTCACTGAAGCTTTCTTT. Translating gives CASSMGQSVTEAFF.

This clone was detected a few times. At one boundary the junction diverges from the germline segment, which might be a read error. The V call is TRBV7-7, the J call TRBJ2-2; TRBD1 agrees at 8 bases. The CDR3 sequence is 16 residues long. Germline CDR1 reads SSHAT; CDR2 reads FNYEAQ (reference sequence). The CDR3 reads CASSSPQGARNGELFF. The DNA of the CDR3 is TGTGCTAGCAGCTCACCCCAGGGGGCTCGGAACGGGGAGCTGTTTTTT.

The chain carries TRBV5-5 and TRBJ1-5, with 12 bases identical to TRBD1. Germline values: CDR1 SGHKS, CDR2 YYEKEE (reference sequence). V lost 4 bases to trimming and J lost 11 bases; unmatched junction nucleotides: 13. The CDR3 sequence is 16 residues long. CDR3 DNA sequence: TGTGCCAGCAGCCCACTTTGGGACAGGGGGCTGTCAGCCCAGCATTTT. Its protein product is CASSPLWDRGLSAQHF.

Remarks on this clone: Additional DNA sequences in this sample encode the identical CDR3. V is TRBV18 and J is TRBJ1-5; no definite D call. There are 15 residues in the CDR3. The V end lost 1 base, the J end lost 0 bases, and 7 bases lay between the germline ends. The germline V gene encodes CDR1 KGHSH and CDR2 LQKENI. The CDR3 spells CASSPQHYSNQPQHF. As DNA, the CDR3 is TGTGCCAGCTCACCACAGCATTATAGCAATCAGCCCCAGCATTTT.